This TCR beta chain was obtained from a study of shared clonotypes between healthy human individuals. Overall study findings and caveats: Naive CD4 clonotype sharing across a few donors was 5% to 6%.

CDR3 length equals 14 residues. Trimming took off 3 bases at V and 0 bases at J, with 8 bases between the two ends. CDR1 is MNHEY, CDR2 SMNVEV, per germline (reference sequence). Clones were sequenced by immunoSEQ multiplex PCR, and TCRdb holds only the in-frame ones, with some missing. The profile shows 2.5 million or so clones, over 85% of them singletons. Notes on this clone: The antigen is not known. Different DNA sequences within this sample yield the same CDR3.

The genes are TRBV27 and TRBJ1-1; D remains ambiguous. The sequenced material came from naive CD4+ T cells sorted from blood. Subset of the sample: CD45RA+ positively selected. The sequence was collected from a man aged 18 to 29 in good health. The DNA for the CDR3 is TGTGCCAGCAGTTTTTCCGGGGTGAACACTGAAGCTTTCTTT. It codes for CASSFSGVNTEAFF.